The sequence of this T cell receptor (beta chain) was determined in a study of TIL therapy for anti-PD-1-resistant metastatic lung cancer. This was the immunoSEQ v3 assay. Sequencing used immunoSEQ multiplex PCR; TCRdb keeps in-frame clones, though not all of them. The table shows about 60,000 clones, with about nine tenths occurring only once. The time point here: pre-treatment sample, taken before nivolumab and TIL therapy. V was cut by 3 bases and J by 0 bases, with 12 bases left in between. The CDR3 loop spans 15 amino acids. Germline V gene sequence: CDR1 MNHEY, CDR2 SMNVEV (reference sequence). V usage is TRBV27 and J usage is TRBJ2-7; perhaps TRBD2 as D (5 bases). This receptor was obtained from a person aged 30 to 80 with non-small cell lung cancer. Sequencing was performed on blood, taken at baseline. The chain's CDR3 is CASSFRTGRSYEQYF. CDR3 DNA sequence: TGTGCCAGCAGTTTTCGGACTGGCCGCTCCTACGAGCAGTACTTC.